One and the same sample provided the 29 T cell receptor beta chains below, sequenced in a study of cytomegalovirus exposure and HLA in healthy donors. PCR primers comprised 60 Vbeta and 13 Jbeta primers. Only in-frame clones appear in the TCRdb table, and some are missing; sequencing was by immunoSEQ multiplex PCR. The profile shows 90,000 to 110,000 clones, approximately 76% of them singletons. Source material: PBMCs. The source of these receptors is a woman in her forties or fifties in good health and CMV-seropositive.

This chain uses TRBV10-3 with TRBJ2-6; D is possibly TRBD2 (5 bases). CDR1 is ENHRY and CDR2 is SYGVKD in the germline V gene. The V and J ends lost 7 bases and 0 bases respectively, with 13 bases between them. The CDR3 length is 16 residues. This CDR3 is CAITSSEISGANVLTF. DNA of the CDR3: TGTGCCATCACTAGCTCTGAAATCTCTGGGGCCAACGTCCTGACTTTC.

V gene TRBV12-5 combines with J gene TRBJ2-1; tentatively, D is TRBD2 (5 bases). V was clipped by 1 base and J by 9 bases, with 10 bases between them. The CDR3 spans 13 residues. The V gene's germline CDR1 is LGHNT and CDR2 FRNRAP. CDR3 sequence: CASGLGTLGEQFF. The DNA for the CDR3 is TGTGCTAGTGGTTTGGGGACTCTAGGTGAGCAGTTCTTC.

V is TRBV9 and J is TRBJ2-1; 9 positions match TRBD2. The CDR3 totals 15 residues. V gave up 6 bases and J gave up 5 bases; unmatched junction bases: 9. Germline CDR1 is SGDLS and CDR2 is YYNGEE. Here the CDR3 DNA reads TGTGCCAGCACAAGCTCTAGCGGGGCTAACAATGAGCAGTTCTTC. This encodes CASTSSSGANNEQFF.

The chain carries TRBV5-1 and TRBJ2-5; weak D call: TRBD1 (5 bases). The ends were cut back, 4 bases at V and 1 base at J, with 11 bases in the middle. Looked up from germline, CDR1 is SGHRS and CDR2 is YFSETQ. The CDR3 length is 14 residues. This CDR3 reads CASSLQAFQETQYF. CDR3 in DNA: TGCGCCAGCAGCCTACAGGCTTTCCAAGAGACCCAGTACTTC.

Written as DNA, the CDR3 is TGCGCCAGCAGCTGGGGGGGTTACGAGCAGTACTTC. The encoded protein is CASSWGGYEQYF. The chain recombines TRBV5-1 with TRBJ2-7; 7 bases fit TRBD2. V gave up 3 bases and J gave up 4 bases; unmatched junction bases: 1. This CDR3 spans 12 amino acids. CDR1 and CDR2 from the germline V gene are SGHRS and YFSETQ.

Concerning this clone: At one of its ends the junction is not consistent with the germline gene, which may arise from a read error. This chain connects TRBV29-1 to TRBJ2-4, with 7 bases identical to TRBD1. The CDR3 loop spans 12 amino acids. Per germline, CDR1 SQVTM and CDR2 ANQGSEA. As DNA, the CDR3 is TGCAGCGGAACAGGGGAACAAAACAGTCAGTACTTC. This gives the protein CSGTGEQNSQYF.

The chain recombines TRBV6-1 with TRBJ2-7; TRBD1 matches at 8 bases. Trimming took 5 bases from V and 5 from J; bases not matched to a gene: 5. This CDR3 region has 13 residues. The V gene's germline CDR1 is MNHNS and CDR2 SASEGT. The CDR3 protein is CASSPNRGDEQYF. The CDR3 DNA sequence: TGTGCCAGCAGTCCCAACAGGGGGGACGAGCAGTACTTC.

The chain combines TRBV13 with TRBJ2-7; 7 positions agree with TRBD2. Germline V gene lookup returns CDR1 PRHDT and CDR2 FYEKMQ (reference sequence). CDR3 length: 14 amino acids. With V trimmed by 3 bases and J by 5 bases, 7 bases remained unmatched. The CDR3 loop is CASSFNGGRNEQYF. In DNA, the CDR3 is TGTGCCAGCAGCTTTAACGGGGGGAGGAACGAGCAGTACTTC.

V gene TRBV4-3 combines with J gene TRBJ2-3, with 10 nucleotides matching TRBD2. The V gene end was trimmed by 4 bases and the J gene end by 5 bases; junction bases not matched to a gene: 9. Germline-derived CDR1 and CDR2 are LGHNA and YSLEER. The CDR3 runs 16 residues. CDR3 in DNA: TGCGCCAGCAGCCCTGGGGGAGCGGGGGGGCTAGATACGCAGTATTTT. Protein: CASSPGGAGGLDTQYF.

This sequence joins TRBV21-1 and TRBJ1-4; TRBD1, the table's D call, was not compared with the DNA. TRBV21-1 is shown as a pseudogene. The CDR3 length is 18 residues. The CDR3 region is CASSKGNNRGLTNEKLFF. For the CDR3, the DNA is TGTGCCAGCAGCAAAGGGAACAACAGGGGGCTAACTAATGAAAAACTGTTTTTT.

The chain carries TRBV5-4 and TRBJ2-4, with D possibly being TRBD2 (6 bases). The V gene lost 1 base and the J gene lost 7 bases, with 9 bases spanning the gap. Germline V lookup: CDR1 SGHNT, CDR2 YYREEE (reference sequence). The CDR3 length is 13 residues. In DNA form, the CDR3 reads TGTGCCAGCAGCTTGTGGGGACTCAACATTCAGTACTTC. Amino acids: CASSLWGLNIQYF.

The V gene is TRBV10-3, the J gene TRBJ2-5; D might be TRBD1 (6 bases). CDR1 is ENHRY, CDR2 SYGVKD, per germline. Deletions cut 8 bases from V and 8 bases from J, with 24 bases between. The CDR3 length is 15 residues. CDR3 residues: CAIRPGHETRVTQYF. The DNA of the CDR3 is TGTGCCATCCGTCCGGGACATGAGACAAGAGTAACCCAGTACTTC.

The rearrangement joins TRBV19 to TRBJ1-2; tentative D call: TRBD1 (6 bases). V was trimmed by 6 bases and J by 3 bases, leaving 11 bases between them. This CDR3 contains 13 residues. Germline V gene lookup returns CDR1 LNHDA and CDR2 SQIVND (reference sequence). CDR3 nucleotide sequence: TGTGCCAGTAGCTTACAGGGCTACTATGGCTACACCTTC. This codes for CASSLQGYYGYTF.

V usage is TRBV5-1 and J usage is TRBJ1-6; possible D gene TRBD1, 6 bases. With 4 bases removed from V and 10 bases from J, the gap between germline ends came to 21 bases. Germline-derived CDR1 and CDR2 are SGHRS and YFSETQ. This CDR3 is 16 amino acids long. The CDR3 is CASSQIGQGSGSPLHF. The CDR3 DNA is TGCGCCAGCAGCCAAATTGGGCAGGGGTCCGGCTCACCCCTCCACTTT.

The chain links TRBV29-1 to TRBJ2-5; 8 nucleotides agree with TRBD1. J was trimmed by 3 bases and V by 7 bases; bases with no gene match: 4. CDR1 is SQVTM, CDR2 ANQGSEA, per germline. The CDR3 sequence is 12 residues long. The CDR3 nucleotides read TGCAGCGGGACAGGGCTAGAAGAGACCCAGTACTTC. Translating gives CSGTGLEETQYF.

This chain uses TRBV11-2 with TRBJ2-4; D gene ambiguous. This CDR3 has 15 amino acids. The ends were cut back, 1 base at V and 4 bases at J, with 11 bases in the middle. Germline V CDR1 and CDR2: SGHAT, FQNNGV. DNA for the CDR3: TGTGCCAGCAGCTTAGTTAGCCCAACTAAAAACATTCAGTACTTC. Translating it yields CASSLVSPTKNIQYF.

The chain recombines TRBV9 with TRBJ1-4, with 7 positions matching TRBD1. V lost 4 bases to trimming and J lost 6 bases; unmatched junction nucleotides: 9. The germline V gene has CDR1 SGDLS and CDR2 YYNGEE. This CDR3 is built from 15 residues. CDR3 sequence (DNA): TGTGCCAGCAGCCCATGGGGGACAGCCGATGAAAAACTGTTTTTT. Its translation: CASSPWGTADEKLFF.

The chain carries TRBV4-1 and TRBJ2-2; 9 bases match TRBD1. This CDR3 is built from 17 residues. Unmatched junction bases numbered 9, after V lost 0 bases and J lost 7 bases. Germline values: CDR1 MGHRA, CDR2 YSYEKL. In nucleotides, the CDR3 is TGCGCCAGCAGCCAAGAGTGGGACAGGGAAGGAAGCGGGGAGCTGTTTTTT. It codes for CASSQEWDREGSGELFF.

J is TRBJ1-1 and V is TRBV15; a weak D match, TRBD1 (6 bases). Trimming removed 1 base at V and 3 bases at J, with 9 bases between. CDR1 is LNHNV, CDR2 YYDKDF, per germline (reference sequence). The CDR3 has 14 amino acids. CDR3 amino acids: CATSRGRGDTEAFF. CDR3 nucleotide sequence: TGTGCCACCAGCAGAGGCAGGGGAGACACTGAAGCTTTCTTT. Full variable domain (remainder filled in from reference TRBV15 and TRBJ1-1): DAMVIQNPRYQVTQFGKPVTLSCSQTLNHNVMYWYQQKSSQAPKLLFHYYDKDFNNEADTPDNFQSRRPNTSFCFLDIRSPGLGDTAMYLCATSRGRGDTEAFFGQGTRLTVV.

The rearrangement uses TRBV6-1 and TRBJ2-3, with 7 bases aligning to TRBD2. The CDR3 has 18 amino acids. Germline CDR1 MNHNS, CDR2 SASEGT. V was pared by 3 bases and J by 3 bases, with 15 bases of the junction left unmatched. CDR3 nucleotide sequence: TGTGCCAGCAGTGATACGGCGGTAGGACTAGTAGGTACAGATACGCAGTATTTT. Translation gives CASSDTAVGLVGTDTQYF.

This chain connects TRBV4-2 to TRBJ1-2, with D possibly matching TRBD1 (5 bases). This CDR3 spans 15 amino acids. V gave up 4 bases and J gave up 0 bases, with 12 bases separating them. Per the germline V gene, CDR1 is LGHNA and CDR2 is YNFKEQ. DNA for the CDR3: TGTGCCAGCAGCCCCCCCGCAGGGTCTAACTATGGCTACACCTTC. It yields the protein CASSPPAGSNYGYTF.

The rearrangement links TRBV5-1 to TRBJ2-1; 11 bases agree with TRBD1. The CDR3 loop spans 13 amino acids. CDR1 and CDR2 (germline): SGHRS, YFSETQ. Trimming at V came to 9 bases and at J to 8 bases, leaving 7 bases not matched to a gene. The DNA of the CDR3 is TGCGCCACTGGGACAGGGGGGAGGGATGAGCAGTTCTTC. This translates into CATGTGGRDEQFF.

The chain recombines TRBV27 with TRBJ2-5, with TRBD1 matching over 9 bases. This CDR3 has 16 amino acids. Looked up from germline, CDR1 is MNHEY and CDR2 is SMNVEV (reference sequence). The V gene end was trimmed by 4 bases and the J gene end by 5 bases; junction bases not matched to a gene: 11. In DNA form, the CDR3 reads TGTGCCAGCAGTTCCCCCACAGGGGGCGGTTTGGAGACCCAGTACTTC. Amino acids: CASSSPTGGGLETQYF.

The gene calls are TRBV7-2 and TRBJ2-7, with TRBD2 matching 8 bases. Germline V CDR1 and CDR2: SGHTA, FQGNSA. CDR3 length: 15 amino acids. The ends lost 8 bases at V and 0 bases at J; junction bases unmatched: 9. The CDR3 DNA reads as TGTGCCAGCCAAACTAGCGGAGTCCCCTCCTACGAGCAGTACTTC. It is translated as CASQTSGVPSYEQYF.

The chain joins TRBV4-3 to TRBJ2-1; 8 nucleotides align to TRBD2. CDR3 length: 20 residues. CDR1 and CDR2 (germline): LGHNA, YSLEER. V lost 1 base to trimming and J lost 7 bases; unmatched junction nucleotides: 21. The CDR3: CASSQVPQTLGTRGLNEQFF. Here the CDR3 DNA reads TGCGCCAGCAGCCAAGTTCCCCAAACCTTGGGGACTAGAGGTTTGAATGAGCAGTTCTTC.

The gene calls are TRBV18 and TRBJ1-2, with D possibly matching TRBD1 (6 bases). Trimming stripped 4 bases from V and 7 bases from J, with 13 bases between. Germline V gene data show CDR1 as KGHSH and CDR2 as LQKENI. This CDR3 is 13 amino acids long. CDR3 in amino acids: CASSQRGQTGYTF. CDR3 coding DNA: TGTGCCAGCTCACAGCGGGGGCAAACTGGCTACACCTTC.

The gene calls are TRBV21-1 and TRBJ1-1; the table assigns TRBD1, which was not confirmed against the DNA. TRBV21-1 is flagged as a pseudogene. CDR3 length: 15 amino acids. CDR3 coding DNA: TGTGCCAGCAGCAAAGTATCTGGGGCTGGCACTGAAGCTTTCTTT. This codes for CASSKVSGAGTEAFF.

For this clone: Germline is not matched at one junction end, which may reflect a read error. This chain connects TRBV25-1 to TRBJ2-4; 10 positions agree with TRBD1. Germline assignment: CDR1 MGHDK and CDR2 SYGVNS. The CDR3 is 18 residues long. DNA of the CDR3: TGTGCCAGCAGTGAGGGGGCCCCGGGGACAGGGGCCAAAAACAGTCAGTACTTC. Its protein is CASSEGAPGTGAKNSQYF.

This chain connects TRBV19 to TRBJ2-3, with 7 bases fitting TRBD1. Germline values: CDR1 LNHDA, CDR2 SQIVND (reference sequence). J lost 0 bases, V lost 6 bases, and 9 bases had no gene match. The CDR3 contains 16 residues. The CDR3 DNA is TGTGCCAGTAGCGGGGACAGCCACCCTAGCACAGATACGCAGTATTTT. The encoded protein is CASSGDSHPSTDTQYF.